The present T cell receptor beta chain was sequenced within a study of Graves' ophthalmopathy and Graves' hyperthyroidism. Amplification from RNA transcripts yielded the TCR beta CDR3 regions. HTBI-primed first-round RT-PCR preceded second-round multiplex PCR. MiXCR was run by TCRdb on the multiplex PCR reads, yielding one entry per CDR3 protein. The sample gives 650,000 to 800,000 distinct CDR3 sequences, over 40% of which show up once; around 3.3% is in the top ten. Points on this clonotype: Its antigen is still unknown.

The CDR3 extends over 11 amino acids. Trimming took off 7 bases at V and 8 bases at J, with 11 bases between the two ends. Germline CDR1 and CDR2: SGHVS and FNYEAQ. The study's findings and limits: In blood appeared most of the expanded thyroid clonotypes whose frequency exceeded 0.001. Using a 13-signature model, the authors split ophthalmopathy from stable hyperthyroidism, with around 89% sensitivity and approximately 84% specificity.

The receptor's source is an adult man with Graves' ophthalmopathy. V is TRBV7-6 and J is TRBJ1-2, with D unclear. Material: peripheral blood. CDR3 bases: TGTGCCAGCACCCTGGGTTTGGGCTACACCTTC. It encodes CASTLGLGYTF.